This entry features one T cell receptor beta chain sequence. This clone was observed a handful of times. No antigen is known for it. The record has no base qualities; no much larger clone is one base away. The germline V gene (reference sequence) yields LNHDA for CDR1 and SQIVND for CDR2. Its CDR3 holds 15 amino acids, cysteine through phenylalanine. The retained sequence is limited to the CDR3, 45 bases, with the frame set at the first base. V loses 2 bases, J loses 11 bases, and the germline ends lie 19 bases apart. The receptor library was made with the immunoSEQ multiplex PCR assay. A mixture of 60 forward primers for TCR Vbeta segments and 13 reverse primers for TCR Jbeta segments was used in the multiplex PCR. The CDR3 region of rearranged TCR beta genes was amplified from genomic DNA by a multiplex PCR assay. The Illumina HiSeq System was used to sequence the amplified TCR beta libraries as 87-base-pair reads. On the authors' methods: A later analysis tallied about 77 million unique TCR beta chains across the 660 or so repertoires, and approximately 9.9 million of those chains were shared by two or more donors. A nearest-neighbor algorithm error-corrected the raw reads and collapsed the reads into unique sequences, merging closely related sequences to remove PCR and sequencing errors. Alignment of CDR3 sequences to IMGT reference sequences was used to assign V, D and J gene segments. For a sequence to be retained, a match of at least six nucleotides was required to both a V gene segment and a J gene segment. A rearrangement counted as productive if the CDR3 had no stop codons and remained in frame with V and J, and every other rearrangement counted as non-productive. Following IMGT convention, CDR3 was defined as the stretch from the second conserved V-encoded cysteine to the conserved J-encoded phenylalanine. The earlier analysis of about 620 of the donors excluded sequences that lacked an unambiguous match to a single V gene segment. In an earlier analysis of around 600 of the donors, V segments were called functional above 56.7% productive rearrangements and were called segregating when the between-donor standard deviation exceeded 5%. A statistical classification framework was developed to diagnose cytomegalovirus status using the catalog of TCR beta chain sequences. In a later analysis, TCR nucleotide sequences were compared against IMGT/GENE-DB human TR gene sequences so that V and J genes could be assigned. In a later analysis, CDR3 sequences and most-parsimonious VDJ recombination scenarios were assigned using the TCRdist pipeline. In a later analysis, each TCR beta chain was defined by its CDR3 amino acid sequence together with its V-gene family, and reads lacking a unique V-gene family were excluded. To address suspected cross-contamination and a sequencing artifact, a later analysis removed roughly 580 highly shared, low-generation-probability nucleotide sequences. In a later analysis, a clonal expansion index for each public chain was calculated from normalized within-repertoire ranks of inferred template counts. Generation probabilities in a later analysis came from a VDJ recombination model fitted to out-of-frame rearrangements, and those results were checked against IGoR. In a later analysis, TCR-TCR, TCR-HLA and TCR-CMV co-occurrence was scored with hypergeometric tests, and a repertoire-size bias correction was applied to TCR pairs. False discovery rates were estimated in a later analysis by permuting HLA or CMV assignments 20 times. In a later analysis, co-occurring TCRs were grouped with DBSCAN, and TCRdist sequence similarity was added when clustering was performed within HLA-allele-positive subsets. Co-occurrence clustering excluded repertoires with fewer than 30,000 or more than 120,000 public chains, plus five with anomalous nucleotide sharing. In its TCRdb copy, this immuneACCESS table keeps in-frame sequences only and misses some clones. Where compared with another copy, unresolved V genes explain less than half of these, and the others have no known cause. V and J calls and clone size follow that table, whereas D and trimming were derived from the DNA. The sample includes about 160,000 clones, with approximately 86% observed a single time. Of the sample, about 2% is held by the ten largest clones.

The data originate from a study of cytomegalovirus exposure and HLA in healthy donors (dated by TCRdb to 2017 to 2019). In terms of the full investigation: An earlier analysis of under 600 of the donors reported more than 250 Gb of sequence data and about 100 million unique TCR beta sequences from around 200 million T cells. An early release covering roughly 600 HLA-typed donors comprised roughly 300 gigabases of sequencing data and 85 million or so unique TCR sequences. Of the approximately 400 genotyped donors, about 80% fell in the genetic ancestry cluster associated with self-reported Caucasian donors. The aim of the study was to test whether cataloging public T cell receptors could identify signatures of past pathogen exposure. The study used immunosequencing to profile the T cell repertoires of approximately 690 subjects and linked those repertoires to cytomegalovirus serostatus. Besides the first cohort of 666 subjects, a separate validation cohort made up of over 100 different subjects was used. High-throughput TCR immunosequencing, statistical association of individual TCRs with disease status, and machine learning were combined to predict cytomegalovirus infection status. A later analysis re-analyzed previously published TCR beta repertoires from roughly 600 donors and added high-resolution HLA genotyping to study TCR occurrence patterns. In the later analysis, no new phenotypic data were used to find candidate immune exposures; instead, reliance was placed on TCR beta sequences and their occurrence across donors. An earlier analysis of 587 of the donors used high-throughput TCR beta sequencing to judge whether each TCR beta V gene segment behaved as functional or pseudogenic. Donor age, sex, ethnicity and CMV serostatus were collected together with the repertoire data. In a later genetic analysis, genome-wide SNP genotypes for about 65% of the roughly 700 donors were used, and that subset was treated as a discovery cohort. All discovery cohort repertoires had been generated using a single sequencing platform. HLA typing covered class I and class II loci at four-digit resolution. The number of donors typed differed by locus, with about 620-630 for A, B, C, DRB1 and DQB1, around 560 for DQA1, about 610 for DPA1, and over 400 for DPB1. A few DR-DQ haplotypes were handled as single units for association and clustering because linkage in the cohort was strong. Across approximately 400 genotyped donors of the cohort, an average of about 220,000 unique TCR beta nucleotide sequences per donor were sequenced, and around 20% of those sequences were non-productive.

Broad study findings and their caveats: According to a later analysis, most CMV-associated TCR beta chains appeared to be HLA-restricted, and the HLA associations seemed to be driven largely by CMV exposure. An earlier analysis of approximately 500 of the donors showed that most TCR beta V segments appeared in productive rearrangements either about 87% or about 30% of the time, which broadly matched IMGT annotations. In a later analysis, TCR association rates were found to vary across HLA loci, with the most associated TCRs seen for DRB1 alleles and the fewest for HLA-C alleles. The authors suggested that the approach could potentially be extended to other disease states and immunological phenotypes. V-gene and J-gene trimming of TCR beta chains was associated with a missense DCLRE1C variant in a later genetic analysis, and the association was replicated in an independent cohort. The presence/absence analyses assumed that sequencing depth was roughly uniform across donors, and that assumption may not be true. According to a later genetic analysis, donors in an Asian-associated ancestry cluster had fewer N-insertions in productive TCRs than the roughly 660-donor mean. At a false discovery rate of 0.05, a later analysis linked approximately 18,000 TCR beta sequences to specific HLA alleles. In vitro tests confirmed that a few of the cytomegalovirus-associated TCR beta chains recognize cytomegalovirus antigens. When HLA alleles, especially DR and DQ, strongly co-occurred, TCR associations were difficult to assign to individual alleles. Compared with equally common non-associated chains, HLA-associated TCR beta chains in a later analysis were more clonally expanded and had lower generation probabilities. The classifier was reported to diagnose cytomegalovirus status with high specificity and sensitivity in both the original cohort and the validation cohort. Only TCR beta chains were sequenced in this cohort, and the absence of alpha or paired-chain data limited detectable features. CMV serostatus was the only immune exposure information available for the cohort. Because HLA typing was missing for some donors at each locus, association tests included only the typed subset. Several of the top co-occurrence clusters appeared to be linked to parvovirus B19, influenza, CMV and Epstein-Barr virus, according to a later analysis. Linkage disequilibrium might explain the correlated functional status among segregating V segments, but an unknown experimental factor could not be ruled out. About 17 rarely observed V segments, including chromosome 9 orphons, were excluded from the earlier analysis of some 590 of the donors because counts were too low. Across donors, most TCR sequences were observed very rarely, whereas some public TCRs were present in many individuals. A further reported finding was that TCR beta sequences accurately predicted the HLA-A and HLA-B alleles for most subjects in the first cohort. In the study, some 160 TCR beta chains were listed as associated with cytomegalovirus. The sequencing pipeline was judged likely to have produced a cluster of highly shared sequence variants as a technical artifact. Some IMGT-functional V segments, including TRBV6-2 and TRBV6-3, could not be told apart with the 87-base-pair reads, so those segments were excluded.

The cohort was made up of 666 healthy bone marrow donors. At the time of sampling, every cohort member was nominally healthy, though immune exposures that went unrecorded were likely present. The donor was CMV seronegative and belonged to the group of 352 seronegative cohort members. A peripheral blood sample was collected from each donor, and TCR beta sequencing was performed on peripheral blood mononuclear cells. Genomic DNA was extracted from the blood cell samples with the Qiagen DNeasy Blood Extraction Kit. This sequence uses TRBV19 and TRBJ1-5, and possibly TRBD1, on 5 matching bases. Sequencing was carried out using PBMCs. This TCR derives from a woman between 18 and 29 years old in good health and CMV-seronegative. The nucleotides read TGTGCCAGTAGTATAAGGGGAGGTTGGGTTGACTCCCAGCATTTT. This gives the protein CASSIRGGWVDSQHF.